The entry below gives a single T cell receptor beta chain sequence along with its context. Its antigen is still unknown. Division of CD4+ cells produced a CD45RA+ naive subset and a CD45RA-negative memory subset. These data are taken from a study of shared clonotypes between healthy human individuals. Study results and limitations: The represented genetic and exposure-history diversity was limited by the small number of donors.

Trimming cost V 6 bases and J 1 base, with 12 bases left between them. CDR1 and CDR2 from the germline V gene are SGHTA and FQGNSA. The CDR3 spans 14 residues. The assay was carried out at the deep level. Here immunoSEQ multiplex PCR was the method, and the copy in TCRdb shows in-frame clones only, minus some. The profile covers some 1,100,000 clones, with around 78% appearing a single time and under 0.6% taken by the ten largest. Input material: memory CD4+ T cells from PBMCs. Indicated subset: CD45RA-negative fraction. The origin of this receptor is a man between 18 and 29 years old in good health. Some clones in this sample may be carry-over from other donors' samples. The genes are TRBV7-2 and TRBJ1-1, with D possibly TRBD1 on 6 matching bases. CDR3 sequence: CASRDTGTNTEAFF. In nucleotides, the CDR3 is TGTGCCAGCAGGGACACAGGGACGAACACTGAAGCTTTCTTT. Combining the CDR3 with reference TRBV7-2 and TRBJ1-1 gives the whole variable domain GAGVSQSPSNKVTEKGKDVELRCDPISGHTALYWYRQSLGQGLEFLIYFQGNSAPDKSGLPSDRFSAERTGGSVSTLTIQRTQQEDSAVYLCASRDTGTNTEAFFGQGTRLTVV.